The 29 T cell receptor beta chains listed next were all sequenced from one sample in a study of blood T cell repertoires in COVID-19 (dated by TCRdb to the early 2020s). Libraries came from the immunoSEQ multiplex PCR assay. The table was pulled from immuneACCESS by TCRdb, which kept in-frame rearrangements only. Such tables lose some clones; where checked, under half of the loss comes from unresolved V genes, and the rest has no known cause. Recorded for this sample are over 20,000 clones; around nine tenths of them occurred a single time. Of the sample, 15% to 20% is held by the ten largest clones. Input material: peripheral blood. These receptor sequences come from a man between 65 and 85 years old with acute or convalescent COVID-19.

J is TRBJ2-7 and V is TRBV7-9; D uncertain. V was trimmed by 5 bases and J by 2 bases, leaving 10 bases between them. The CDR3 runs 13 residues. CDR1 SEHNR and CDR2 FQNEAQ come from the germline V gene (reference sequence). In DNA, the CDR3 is TGTGCCAGCAGCCGACTGGCGCCCTACGAGCAGTACTTC. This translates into CASSRLAPYEQYF.

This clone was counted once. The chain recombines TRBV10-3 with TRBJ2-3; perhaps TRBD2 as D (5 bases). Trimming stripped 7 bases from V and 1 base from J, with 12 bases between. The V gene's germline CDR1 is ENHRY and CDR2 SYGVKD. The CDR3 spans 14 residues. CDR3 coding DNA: TGTGCCATCACCCGGCGGCGGGGCACAGATACGCAGTATTTT. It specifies CAITRRRGTDTQYF.

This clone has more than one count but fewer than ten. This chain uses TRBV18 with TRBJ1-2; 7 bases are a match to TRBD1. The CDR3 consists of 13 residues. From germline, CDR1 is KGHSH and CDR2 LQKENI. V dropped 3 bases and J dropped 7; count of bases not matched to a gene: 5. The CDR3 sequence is CASSPKQGSGYTF. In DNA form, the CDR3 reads TGTGCCAGCTCACCTAAACAGGGGAGTGGCTACACCTTC. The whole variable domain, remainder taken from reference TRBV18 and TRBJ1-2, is NAGVMQNPRHLVRRRGQEARLRCSPMKGHSHVYWYRQLPEEGLKFMVYLQKENIIDESGMPKERFSAEFPKEGPSILRIQQVVRGDSAAYFCASSPKQGSGYTFGSGTRLTVV.

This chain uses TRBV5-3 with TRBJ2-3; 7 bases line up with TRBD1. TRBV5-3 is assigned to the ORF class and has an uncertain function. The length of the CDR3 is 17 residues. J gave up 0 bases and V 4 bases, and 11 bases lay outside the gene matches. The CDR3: CARSLARQGASTDTQYF. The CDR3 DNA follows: TGTGCCAGAAGCCTAGCCCGACAGGGTGCTAGCACAGATACGCAGTATTTT.

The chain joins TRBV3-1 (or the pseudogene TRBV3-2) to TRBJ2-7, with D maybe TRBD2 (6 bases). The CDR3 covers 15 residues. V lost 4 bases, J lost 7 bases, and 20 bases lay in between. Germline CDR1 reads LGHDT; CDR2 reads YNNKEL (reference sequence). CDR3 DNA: TGTGCCAGCAGCCGGACGGGACTCCTGGAGGGGGAGCAGTACTTC. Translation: CASSRTGLLEGEQYF.

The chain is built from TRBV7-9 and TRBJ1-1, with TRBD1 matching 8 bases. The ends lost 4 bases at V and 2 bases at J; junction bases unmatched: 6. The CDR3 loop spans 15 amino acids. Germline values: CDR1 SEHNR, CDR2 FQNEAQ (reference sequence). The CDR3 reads CASSSHDRGNTEAFF. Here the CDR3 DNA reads TGTGCCAGCAGCTCCCATGACAGGGGTAACACTGAAGCTTTCTTT.

CDR3 DNA: TGTGCCAGTAAGGGACTAGTATTACGCGGGGAGCTGTTTTTT. Protein product: CASKGLVLRGELFF. This chain connects TRBV2 to TRBJ2-2; TRBD2 aligns across 8 bases. The length of the CDR3 is 14 residues. J lost 7 bases, V lost 9 bases, and 10 bases had no gene match. Germline CDR1 SNHLY, CDR2 FYNNEI.

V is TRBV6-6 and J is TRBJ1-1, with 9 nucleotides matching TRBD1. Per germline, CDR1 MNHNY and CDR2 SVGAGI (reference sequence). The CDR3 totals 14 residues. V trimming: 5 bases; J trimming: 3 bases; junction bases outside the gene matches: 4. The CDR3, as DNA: TGTGCCAGCAGTCCACAGGGGGCCGACACTGAAGCTTTCTTT. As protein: CASSPQGADTEAFF.

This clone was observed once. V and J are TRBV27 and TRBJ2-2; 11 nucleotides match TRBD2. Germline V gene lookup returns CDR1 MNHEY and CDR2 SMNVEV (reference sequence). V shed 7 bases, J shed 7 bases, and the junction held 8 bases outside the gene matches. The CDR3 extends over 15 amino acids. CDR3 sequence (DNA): TGTGCCAGCACCCCGACTAGCGGGAATTTCGGGGAGCTGTTTTTT. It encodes CASTPTSGNFGELFF.

The CDR3 loop is CASSLGDRLNSPLHF. In nucleotides, the CDR3 is TGTGCCAGCAGCCTTGGGGACAGGTTAAATTCACCCCTCCACTTT. The chain has TRBV28 and TRBJ1-6; 8 nucleotides agree with TRBD1. CDR3 length equals 15 residues. Germline trimming cut 6 bases from V and 7 bases from J; bases unmatched to any gene: 8. CDR1 is MDHEN and CDR2 is SYDVKM in the germline V gene.

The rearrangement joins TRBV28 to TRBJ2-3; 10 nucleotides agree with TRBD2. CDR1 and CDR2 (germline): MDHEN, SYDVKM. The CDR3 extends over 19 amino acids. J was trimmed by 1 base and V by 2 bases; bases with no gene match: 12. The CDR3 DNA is TGTGCCAGCAGTTTAAGACCGCCGACTAGCGGGCGGCGCACAGATACGCAGTATTTT. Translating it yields CASSLRPPTSGRRTDTQYF.

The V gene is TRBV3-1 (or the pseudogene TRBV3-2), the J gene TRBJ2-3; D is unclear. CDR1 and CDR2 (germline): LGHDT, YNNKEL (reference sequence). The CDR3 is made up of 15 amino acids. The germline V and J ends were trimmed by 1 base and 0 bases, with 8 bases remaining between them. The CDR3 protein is CASSQGVYSTDTQYF. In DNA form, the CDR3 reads TGTGCCAGCAGCCAAGGAGTCTATAGCACAGATACGCAGTATTTT.

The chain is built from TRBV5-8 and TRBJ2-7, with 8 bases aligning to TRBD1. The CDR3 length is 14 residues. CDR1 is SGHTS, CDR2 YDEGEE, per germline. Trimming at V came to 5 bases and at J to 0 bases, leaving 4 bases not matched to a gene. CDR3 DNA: TGTGCCAGCAGTACCAGGGGGCTCTCCTACGAGCAGTACTTC. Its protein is CASSTRGLSYEQYF.

Here the CDR3 DNA reads TGTGCCACCAGCAGAGAAGACAACCGCGATGAAAAACTGTTTTTT. Translating gives CATSREDNRDEKLFF. The chain recombines TRBV15 with TRBJ1-4; unclear D gene. Germline V gene sequence: CDR1 LNHNV, CDR2 YYDKDF (reference sequence). Deletions cut 0 bases from V and 6 bases from J, with 11 bases between. The CDR3 loop spans 15 amino acids. The whole variable domain, remainder taken from reference TRBV15 and TRBJ1-4, is DAMVIQNPRYQVTQFGKPVTLSCSQTLNHNVMYWYQQKSSQAPKLLFHYYDKDFNNEADTPDNFQSRRPNTSFCFLDIRSPGLGDTAMYLCATSREDNRDEKLFFGSGTQLSVL.

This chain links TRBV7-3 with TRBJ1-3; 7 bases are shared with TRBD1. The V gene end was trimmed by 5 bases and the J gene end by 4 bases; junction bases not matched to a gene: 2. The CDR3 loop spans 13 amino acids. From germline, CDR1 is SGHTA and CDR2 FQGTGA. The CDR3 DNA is TGTGCCAGCAGCGGGGGACAGGGAAACACCATATATTTT. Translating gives CASSGGQGNTIYF. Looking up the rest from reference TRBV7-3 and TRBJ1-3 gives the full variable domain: GAGVSQTPSNKVTEKGKYVELRCDPISGHTALYWYRQSLGQGPEFLIYFQGTGAADDSGLPNDRFFAVRPEGSVSTLKIQRTERGDSAVYLCASSGGQGNTIYFGEGSWLTVV.

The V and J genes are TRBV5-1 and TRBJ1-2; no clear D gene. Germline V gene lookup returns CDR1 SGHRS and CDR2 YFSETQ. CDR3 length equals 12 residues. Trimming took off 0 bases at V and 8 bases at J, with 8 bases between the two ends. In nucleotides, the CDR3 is TGCGCCAGCAGCTTGGCCAGAGGGGGCTACACCTTC. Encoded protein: CASSLARGGYTF.

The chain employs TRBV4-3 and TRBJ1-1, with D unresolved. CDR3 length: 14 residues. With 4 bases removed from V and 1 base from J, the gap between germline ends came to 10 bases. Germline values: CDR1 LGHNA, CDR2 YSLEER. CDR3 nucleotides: TGCGCCAGCAGCCGTGGGCTTGGGAACACTGAAGCTTTCTTT. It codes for CASSRGLGNTEAFF.

CDR3 DNA: TGTGCCAGCAGTTGGACTAGCGCTGAGCAGTTCTTC. Residues: CASSWTSAEQFF. This chain connects TRBV6-2 or TRBV6-3 to TRBJ2-1; 9 nucleotides align to TRBD2. V shed 4 bases and J 9 bases; nucleotides not matched to a gene: 1. Germline values: CDR1 MNHEY, CDR2 SVGEGT. This CDR3 is 12 amino acids long.

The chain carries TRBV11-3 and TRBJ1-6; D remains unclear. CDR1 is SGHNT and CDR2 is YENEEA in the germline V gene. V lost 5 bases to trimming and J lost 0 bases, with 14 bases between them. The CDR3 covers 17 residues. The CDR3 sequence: CASSGMGTSSYNSPLHF. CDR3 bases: TGTGCCAGCAGCGGAATGGGCACGAGCTCCTATAATTCACCCCTCCACTTT.

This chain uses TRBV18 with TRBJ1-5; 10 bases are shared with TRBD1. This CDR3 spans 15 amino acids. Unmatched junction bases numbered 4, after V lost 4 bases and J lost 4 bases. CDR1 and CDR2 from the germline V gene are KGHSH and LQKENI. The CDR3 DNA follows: TGTGCCAGCTCACTCGGGACAGGGGTTAATCAGCCCCAGCATTTT. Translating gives CASSLGTGVNQPQHF. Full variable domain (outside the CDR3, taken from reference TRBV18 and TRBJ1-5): NAGVMQNPRHLVRRRGQEARLRCSPMKGHSHVYWYRQLPEEGLKFMVYLQKENIIDESGMPKERFSAEFPKEGPSILRIQQVVRGDSAAYFCASSLGTGVNQPQHFGDGTRLSIL.

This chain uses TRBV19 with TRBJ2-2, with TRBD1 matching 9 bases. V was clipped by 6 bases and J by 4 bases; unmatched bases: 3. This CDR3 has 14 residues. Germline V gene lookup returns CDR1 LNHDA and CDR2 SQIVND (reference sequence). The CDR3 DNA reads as TGTGCCAGTAGCCGGACAGGGGTCACCGGGGAGCTGTTTTTT. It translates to CASSRTGVTGELFF.

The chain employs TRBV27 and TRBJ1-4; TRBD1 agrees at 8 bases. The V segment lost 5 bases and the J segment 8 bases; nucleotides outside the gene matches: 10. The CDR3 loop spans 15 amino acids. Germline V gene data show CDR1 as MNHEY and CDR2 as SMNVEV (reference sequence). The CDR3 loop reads CASSQRQGRGEKLFF. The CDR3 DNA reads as TGTGCCAGCAGTCAGAGACAGGGGCGAGGAGAAAAACTGTTTTTT.

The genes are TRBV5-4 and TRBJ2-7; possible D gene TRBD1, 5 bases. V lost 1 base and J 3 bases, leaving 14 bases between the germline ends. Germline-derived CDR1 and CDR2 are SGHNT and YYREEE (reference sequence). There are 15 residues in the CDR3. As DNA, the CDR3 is TGTGCCAGCAGCTTGTCGGCAGGGAAACACTACGAGCAGTACTTC. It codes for CASSLSAGKHYEQYF.

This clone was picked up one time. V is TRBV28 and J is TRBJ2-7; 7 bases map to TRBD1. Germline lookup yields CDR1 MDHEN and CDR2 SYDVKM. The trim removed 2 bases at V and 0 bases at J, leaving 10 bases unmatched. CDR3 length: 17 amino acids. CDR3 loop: CASSLSNRRGSSYEQYF. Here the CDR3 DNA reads TGTGCCAGCAGTTTAAGTAACCGCAGGGGGAGCTCCTACGAGCAGTACTTC.

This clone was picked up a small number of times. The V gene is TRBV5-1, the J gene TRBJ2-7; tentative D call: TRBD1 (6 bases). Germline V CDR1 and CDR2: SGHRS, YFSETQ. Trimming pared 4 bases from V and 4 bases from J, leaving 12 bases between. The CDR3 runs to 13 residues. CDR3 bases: TGCGCCAGCAGCGGGGACACAGGATACGAGCAGTACTTC. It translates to CASSGDTGYEQYF.

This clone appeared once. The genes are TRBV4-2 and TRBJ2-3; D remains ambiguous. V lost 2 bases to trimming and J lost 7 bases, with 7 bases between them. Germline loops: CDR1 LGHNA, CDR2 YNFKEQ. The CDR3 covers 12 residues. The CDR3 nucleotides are TGTGCCAGCAGCCAAATCAGAAATACGCAGTATTTT. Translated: CASSQIRNTQYF.

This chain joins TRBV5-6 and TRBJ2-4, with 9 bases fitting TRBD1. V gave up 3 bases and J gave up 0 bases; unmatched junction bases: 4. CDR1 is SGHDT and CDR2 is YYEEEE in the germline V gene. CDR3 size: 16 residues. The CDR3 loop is CASSCTGGTAKNIQYF. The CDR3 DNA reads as TGTGCCAGCAGCTGCACAGGGGGCACAGCCAAAAACATTCAGTACTTC.

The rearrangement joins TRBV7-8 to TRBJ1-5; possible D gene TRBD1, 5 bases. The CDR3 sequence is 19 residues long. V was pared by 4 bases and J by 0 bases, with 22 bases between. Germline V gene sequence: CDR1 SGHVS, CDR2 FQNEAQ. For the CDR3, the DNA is TGTGCCAGCAGCTCCCAAGGGCAGGGCGCGGGGTATAGCAATCAGCCCCAGCATTTT. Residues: CASSSQGQGAGYSNQPQHF.

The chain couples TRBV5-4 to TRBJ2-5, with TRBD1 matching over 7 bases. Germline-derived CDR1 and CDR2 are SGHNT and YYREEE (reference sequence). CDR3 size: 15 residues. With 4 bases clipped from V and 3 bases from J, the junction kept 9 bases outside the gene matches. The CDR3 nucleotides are TGTGCCAGCAGCCGCACCGGGACAGCAAAAGAGACCCAGTACTTC. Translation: CASSRTGTAKETQYF.